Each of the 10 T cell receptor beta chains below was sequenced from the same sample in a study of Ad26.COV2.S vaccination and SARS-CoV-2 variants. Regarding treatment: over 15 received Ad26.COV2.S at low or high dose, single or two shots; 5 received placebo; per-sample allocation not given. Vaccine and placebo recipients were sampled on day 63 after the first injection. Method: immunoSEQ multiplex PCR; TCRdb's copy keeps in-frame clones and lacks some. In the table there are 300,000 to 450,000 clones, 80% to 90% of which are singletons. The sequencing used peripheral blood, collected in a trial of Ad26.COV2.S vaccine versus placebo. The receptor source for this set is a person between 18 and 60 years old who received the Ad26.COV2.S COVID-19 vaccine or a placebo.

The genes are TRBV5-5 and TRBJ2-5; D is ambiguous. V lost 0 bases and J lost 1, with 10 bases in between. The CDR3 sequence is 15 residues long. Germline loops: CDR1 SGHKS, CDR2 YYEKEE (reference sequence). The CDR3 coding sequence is TGTGCCAGCAGCTTGGCCACCAGCATCCAAGAGACCCAGTACTTC. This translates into CASSLATSIQETQYF.

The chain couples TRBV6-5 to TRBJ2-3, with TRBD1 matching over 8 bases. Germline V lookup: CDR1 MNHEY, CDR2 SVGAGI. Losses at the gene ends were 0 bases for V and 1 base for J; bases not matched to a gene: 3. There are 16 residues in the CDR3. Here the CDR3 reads CASSYSPTGGTDTQYF. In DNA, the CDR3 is TGTGCCAGCAGTTACTCGCCGACAGGGGGCACAGATACGCAGTATTTT.

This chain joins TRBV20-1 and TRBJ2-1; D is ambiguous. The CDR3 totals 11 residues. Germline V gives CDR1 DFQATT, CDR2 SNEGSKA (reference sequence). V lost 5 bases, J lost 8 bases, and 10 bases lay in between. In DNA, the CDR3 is TGCAGTGCTCACTGGGTTGATGAGCAGTTCTTC. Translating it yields CSAHWVDEQFF.

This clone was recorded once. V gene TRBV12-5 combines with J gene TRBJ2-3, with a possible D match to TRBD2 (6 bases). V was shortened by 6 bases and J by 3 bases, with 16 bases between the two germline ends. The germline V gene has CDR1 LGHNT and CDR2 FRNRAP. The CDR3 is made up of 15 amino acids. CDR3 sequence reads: CASGSRLVGTDTQYF. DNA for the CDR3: TGTGCTAGTGGGTCACGACTAGTTGGGACAGATACGCAGTATTTT.

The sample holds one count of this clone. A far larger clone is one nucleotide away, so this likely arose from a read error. DNA for the CDR3: TGTGCCAGCAGTTACGGGGGGGACTATGGCTACACCTTC. It yields the protein CASSYGGDYGYTF. This chain connects TRBV6-5 to TRBJ1-2, with TRBD1 as a possible D gene (5 bases). V lost 2 bases and J lost 3, with 7 bases in between. The germline CDR1 and CDR2 sequences are MNHEY and SVGAGI. The CDR3 length is 13 residues.

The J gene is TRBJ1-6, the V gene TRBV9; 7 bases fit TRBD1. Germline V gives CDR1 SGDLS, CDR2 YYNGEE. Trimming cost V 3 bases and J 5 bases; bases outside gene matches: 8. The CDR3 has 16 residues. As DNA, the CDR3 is TGTGCCAGCAGCGACAAAGGGACAGCGGATAATTCACCCCTCCACTTT. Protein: CASSDKGTADNSPLHF.

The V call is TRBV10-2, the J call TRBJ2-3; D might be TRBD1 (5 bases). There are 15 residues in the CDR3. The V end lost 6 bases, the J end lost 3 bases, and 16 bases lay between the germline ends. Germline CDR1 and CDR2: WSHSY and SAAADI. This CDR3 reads CASSETQANTDTQYF. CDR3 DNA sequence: TGCGCCAGCAGCGAAACACAGGCTAATACAGATACGCAGTATTTT.

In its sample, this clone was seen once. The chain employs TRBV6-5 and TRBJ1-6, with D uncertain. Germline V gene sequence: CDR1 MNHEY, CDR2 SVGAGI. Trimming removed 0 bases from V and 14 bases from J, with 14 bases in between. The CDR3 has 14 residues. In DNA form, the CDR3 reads TGTGCCAGCAGTTACTCTCCTCCGTCGGGCACCCTCCACTTT. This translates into CASSYSPPSGTLHF.

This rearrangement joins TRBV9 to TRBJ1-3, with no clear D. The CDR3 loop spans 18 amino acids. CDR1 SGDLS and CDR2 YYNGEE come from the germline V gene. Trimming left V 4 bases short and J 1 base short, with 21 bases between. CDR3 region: CASSPWEGRRLSGNTIYF. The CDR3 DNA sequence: TGTGCCAGCAGCCCCTGGGAAGGTCGTAGGTTGTCTGGAAACACCATATATTTT.

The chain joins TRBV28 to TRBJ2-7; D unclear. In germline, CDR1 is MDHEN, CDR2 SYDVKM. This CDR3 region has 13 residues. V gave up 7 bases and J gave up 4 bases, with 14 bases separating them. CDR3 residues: CASMRKWAYEQYF. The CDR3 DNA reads TGTGCCAGCATGAGGAAGTGGGCATACGAGCAGTACTTC.